In its sample, the clone carrying this T cell receptor beta chain was seen once. Its antigen is unidentified. These data belong to a study of T cell responses to AZD1222 COVID-19 vaccine. Study-level results: Clonal diversity may have been underestimated, and the donors were mostly white British, with more females than males. Among spike-specific TCRs, nearly half reportedly target unmutated variant regions.

CDR3 length equals 13 residues. CDR1 is SNHLY and CDR2 is FYNNEI in the germline V gene. The V segment lost 7 bases and the J segment 2 bases; nucleotides outside the gene matches: 3. The data were produced by immunoSEQ multiplex PCR, yet TCRdb's version contains in-frame clones alone and is incomplete. This table holds some 160,000 clones, 91% found once. The receptor's source is an adult in good health. This material consisted of peripheral blood, taken on day 0 of AZD1222 vaccination. The rearrangement links TRBV2 to TRBJ2-7; 9 bases are shared with TRBD2. CDR3 protein: CASTRLAAYEQYF. DNA for the CDR3: TGTGCCAGCACCCGACTAGCGGCCTACGAGCAGTACTTC.